This T cell receptor beta chain was profiled in a study of PD-L1 blockade in urothelial cancer. Study-level background: Chemotherapy regimens numbering 0 to 3 had been given to patients. The authors examined blood 3 weeks (second dose) and 6 weeks after treatment start.

Only in-frame clones appear in the TCRdb table, and some are missing; sequencing was by immunoSEQ multiplex PCR. The sample has some 100,000 clones, about 90% seen once. The V end lost 0 bases, the J end lost 1 base, and 9 bases lay between the germline ends. There are 15 residues in the CDR3. Germline CDR1 is LNHDA and CDR2 is SQIVND (reference sequence). This sequence was found in an elderly woman with urothelial cancer. The material sequenced was PBMCs, taken around atezolizumab (anti-PD-L1) treatment. The chain links TRBV19 to TRBJ1-1; D perhaps matches TRBD1 (5 bases). The chain's CDR3 is CASSIDRQPNTEAFF. The CDR3, as DNA: TGTGCCAGTAGTATAGATCGACAGCCGAACACTGAAGCTTTCTTT.